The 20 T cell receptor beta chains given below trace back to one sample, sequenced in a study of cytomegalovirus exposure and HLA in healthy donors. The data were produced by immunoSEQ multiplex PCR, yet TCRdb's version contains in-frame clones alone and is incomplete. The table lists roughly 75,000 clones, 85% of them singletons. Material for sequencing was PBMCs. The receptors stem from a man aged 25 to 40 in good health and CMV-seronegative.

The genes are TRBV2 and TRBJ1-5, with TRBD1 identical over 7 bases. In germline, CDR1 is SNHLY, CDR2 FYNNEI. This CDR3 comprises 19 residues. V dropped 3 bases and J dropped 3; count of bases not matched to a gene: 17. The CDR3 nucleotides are TGTGCCAGCAGTGAGTTTCAGTTATTGACAGGGACGGACAATCAGCCCCAGCATTTT. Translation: CASSEFQLLTGTDNQPQHF.

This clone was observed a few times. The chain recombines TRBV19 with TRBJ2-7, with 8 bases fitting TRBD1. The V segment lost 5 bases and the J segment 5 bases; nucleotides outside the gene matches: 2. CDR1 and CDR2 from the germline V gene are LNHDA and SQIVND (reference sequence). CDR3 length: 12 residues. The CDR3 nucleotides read TGTGCCAGTAGTTGGACAGGGCACGAGCAGTACTTC. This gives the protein CASSWTGHEQYF.

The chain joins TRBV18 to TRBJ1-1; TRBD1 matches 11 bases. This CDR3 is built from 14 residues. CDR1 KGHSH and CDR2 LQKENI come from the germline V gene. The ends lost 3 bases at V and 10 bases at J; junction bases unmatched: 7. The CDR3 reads CASSPYRDRGIAFF. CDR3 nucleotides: TGTGCCAGCTCACCGTATCGGGACAGGGGGATAGCTTTCTTT.

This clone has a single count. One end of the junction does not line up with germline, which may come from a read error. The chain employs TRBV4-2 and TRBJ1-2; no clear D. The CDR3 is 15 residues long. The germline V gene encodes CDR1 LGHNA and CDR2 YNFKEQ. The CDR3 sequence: CASRQARAPNYGYTF. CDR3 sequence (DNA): TGTGCCAGCAGACAAGCAAGAGCCCCAAACTATGGCTACACCTTC.

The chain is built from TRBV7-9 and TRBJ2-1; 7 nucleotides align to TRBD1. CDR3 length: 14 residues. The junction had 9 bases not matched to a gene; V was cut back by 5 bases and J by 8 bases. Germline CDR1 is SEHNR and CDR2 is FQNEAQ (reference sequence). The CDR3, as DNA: TGTGCCAGCAGCCCCACCACAGGGGTGCATGAGCAGTTCTTC. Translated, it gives CASSPTTGVHEQFF.

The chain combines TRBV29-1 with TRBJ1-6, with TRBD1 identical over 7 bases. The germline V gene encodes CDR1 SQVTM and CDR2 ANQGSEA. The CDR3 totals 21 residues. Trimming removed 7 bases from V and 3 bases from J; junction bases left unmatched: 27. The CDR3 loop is CSGPPPGDRAGEGLYNSPLHF. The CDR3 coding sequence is TGCAGCGGCCCACCTCCTGGCGACAGGGCCGGTGAAGGGCTCTATAATTCACCCCTCCACTTT.

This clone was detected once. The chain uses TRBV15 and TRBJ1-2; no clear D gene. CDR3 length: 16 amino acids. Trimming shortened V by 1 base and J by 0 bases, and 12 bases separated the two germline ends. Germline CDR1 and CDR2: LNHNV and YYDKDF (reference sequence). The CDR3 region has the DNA TGTGCCACCAGCAGAGTTGCGAGTACCGCTAACTATGGCTACACCTTC. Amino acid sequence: CATSRVASTANYGYTF.

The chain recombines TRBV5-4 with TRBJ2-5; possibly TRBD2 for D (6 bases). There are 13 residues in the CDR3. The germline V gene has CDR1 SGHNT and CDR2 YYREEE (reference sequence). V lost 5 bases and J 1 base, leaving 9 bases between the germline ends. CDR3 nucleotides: TGTGCCAGCAGGGAGGGGACCCAAGAGACCCAGTACTTC. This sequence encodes CASREGTQETQYF.

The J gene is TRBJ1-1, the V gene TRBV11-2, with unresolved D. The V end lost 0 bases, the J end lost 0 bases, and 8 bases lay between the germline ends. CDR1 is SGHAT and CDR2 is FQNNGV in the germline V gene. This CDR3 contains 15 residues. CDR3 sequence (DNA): TGTGCCAGCAGCTTAGATGCGGTTATGAACACTGAAGCTTTCTTT. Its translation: CASSLDAVMNTEAFF.

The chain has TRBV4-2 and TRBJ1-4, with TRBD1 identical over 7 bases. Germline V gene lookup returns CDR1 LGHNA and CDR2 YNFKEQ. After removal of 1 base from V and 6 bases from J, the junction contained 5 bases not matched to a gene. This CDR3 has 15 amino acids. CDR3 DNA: TGTGCCAGCAGCCAAGGCGACAGGGATTATGAAAAACTGTTTTTT. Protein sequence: CASSQGDRDYEKLFF.

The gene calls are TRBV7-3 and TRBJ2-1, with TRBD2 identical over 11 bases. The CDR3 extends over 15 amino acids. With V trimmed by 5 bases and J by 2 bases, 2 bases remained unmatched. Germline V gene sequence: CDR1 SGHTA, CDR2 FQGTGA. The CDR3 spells CASSRLAGTYNEQFF. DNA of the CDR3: TGTGCCAGCAGCAGACTAGCGGGGACCTACAATGAGCAGTTCTTC.

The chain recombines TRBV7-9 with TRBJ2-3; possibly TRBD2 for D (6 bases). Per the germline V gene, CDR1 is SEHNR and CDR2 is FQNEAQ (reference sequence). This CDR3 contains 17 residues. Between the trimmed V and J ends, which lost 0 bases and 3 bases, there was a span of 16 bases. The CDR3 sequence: CASSLALSGVGTDTQYF. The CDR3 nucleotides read TGTGCCAGCAGCTTAGCGCTGTCGGGGGTCGGGACAGATACGCAGTATTTT.

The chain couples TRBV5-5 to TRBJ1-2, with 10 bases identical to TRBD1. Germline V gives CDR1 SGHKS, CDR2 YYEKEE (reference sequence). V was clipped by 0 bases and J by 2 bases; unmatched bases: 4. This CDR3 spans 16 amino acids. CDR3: CASSLDPGQGNYGYTF. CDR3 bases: TGTGCCAGCAGCTTGGATCCGGGACAGGGGAACTATGGCTACACCTTC.

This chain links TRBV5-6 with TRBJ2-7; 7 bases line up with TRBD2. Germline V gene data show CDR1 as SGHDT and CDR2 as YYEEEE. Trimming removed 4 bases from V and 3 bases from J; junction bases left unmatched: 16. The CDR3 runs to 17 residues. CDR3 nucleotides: TGTGCCAGCAGCCCCCCCGGGGAGGGCCTCGAAGTCTACGAGCAGTACGTC. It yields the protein CASSPPGEGLEVYEQYV.

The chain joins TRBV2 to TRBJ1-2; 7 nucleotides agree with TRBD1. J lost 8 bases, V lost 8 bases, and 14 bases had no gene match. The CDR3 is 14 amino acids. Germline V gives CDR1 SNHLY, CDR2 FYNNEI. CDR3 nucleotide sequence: TGTGCCAGCGAACCGACTCAGGGGGTGTTCGGCTACACCTTC. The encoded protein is CASEPTQGVFGYTF.

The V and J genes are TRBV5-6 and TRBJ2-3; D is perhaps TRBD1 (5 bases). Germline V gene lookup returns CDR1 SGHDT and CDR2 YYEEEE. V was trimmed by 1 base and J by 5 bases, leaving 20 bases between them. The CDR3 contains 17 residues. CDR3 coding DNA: TGTGCCAGCAGCTTGATAAATTACTGGGGCACGCTAGATACGCAGTATTTT. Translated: CASSLINYWGTLDTQYF.

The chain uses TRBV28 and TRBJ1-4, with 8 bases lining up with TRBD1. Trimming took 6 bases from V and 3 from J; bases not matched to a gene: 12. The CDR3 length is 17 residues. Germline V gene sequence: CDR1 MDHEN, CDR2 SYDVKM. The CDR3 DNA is TGTGCCAGCAGAGGGACAGGTCCGGCACAGGCTAATGAAAAACTGTTTTTT. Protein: CASRGTGPAQANEKLFF.

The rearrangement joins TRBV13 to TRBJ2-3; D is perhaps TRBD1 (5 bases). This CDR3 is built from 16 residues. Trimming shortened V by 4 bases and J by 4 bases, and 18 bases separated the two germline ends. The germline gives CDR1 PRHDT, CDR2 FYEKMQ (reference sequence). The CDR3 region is CASSSLMGQSPDTQYF. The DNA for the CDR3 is TGTGCCAGCAGCTCTCTGATGGGGCAGTCCCCAGATACGCAGTATTTT.

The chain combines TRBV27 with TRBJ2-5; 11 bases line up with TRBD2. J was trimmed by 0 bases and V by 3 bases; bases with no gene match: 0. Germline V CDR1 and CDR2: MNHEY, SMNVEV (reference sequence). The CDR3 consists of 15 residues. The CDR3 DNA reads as TGTGCCAGCAGTTTGACTAGCGGGAACCAAGAGACCCAGTACTTC. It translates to CASSLTSGNQETQYF.

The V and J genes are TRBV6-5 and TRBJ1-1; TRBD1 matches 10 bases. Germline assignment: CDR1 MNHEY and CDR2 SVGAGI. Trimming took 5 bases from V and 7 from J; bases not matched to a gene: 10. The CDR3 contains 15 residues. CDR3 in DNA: TGTGCCAGCAGTACTAAGACAGGGGGCAGGGGTGAAGCTTTCTTT. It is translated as CASSTKTGGRGEAFF.